This record looks at one T cell receptor (beta chain) sequence and its context. The antigen remains undetermined. The sample belongs to a study of T cells after posttransplantation cyclophosphamide. Study-wide points: Later post-transplant blood repertoires were often dominated by donor CD8+ memory clones. Recipient CMV seropositivity and CMV reactivation strongly tracked TRB clonality. Skin or GI-infiltrating T cells shared few TRB sequences with blood.

This related bone marrow graft donor gave peripheral blood on the day of marrow donation. Sequenced by immunoSEQ multiplex PCR; TCRdb stores in-frame clones only, minus some. The data show approximately 47,000 clones, roughly 92% seen once. Germline loops: CDR1 MNHEY, CDR2 SMNVEV (reference sequence). The CDR3 runs 13 residues. V was trimmed by 3 bases and J by 3 bases, leaving 8 bases between them. The sample was PBMCs. The source is a woman aged 45-59 years in good health and a related stem cell transplant donor. The rearrangement uses TRBV27 and TRBJ1-2, with D unresolved. The CDR3 DNA reads as TGTGCCAGCAGTTTCCGGGGTTACTATGGCTACACCTTC. Translated, it gives CASSFRGYYGYTF.